This entry concerns a single T cell receptor beta chain. These data belong to a study of shared clonotypes between healthy human individuals. About the research overall: Used for every donor were three CD4 naive, three CD4 memory, two CD8 naive and one CD8 memory plate.

For each subset, genomic DNA was distributed in equal portions over several immunoSEQ plates. Here immunoSEQ multiplex PCR was the method, and the copy in TCRdb shows in-frame clones only, minus some. The sample lists about 2.4 million clones, 93% occurring once. Sequencing was performed on naive CD4+ T cells from PBMCs. The subset here: CD45RA+ positively selected. The sequence was collected from a man in his late teens or twenties in good health. Some clones in this sample may be carry-over from other donors' samples.

The DNA of the CDR3 is TGTGCCAGCGCCCCTAGCGGATTCACAGATACGCAGTATTTT. Translating gives CASAPSGFTDTQYF. The rearrangement uses TRBV28 and TRBJ2-3, with TRBD2 matching over 7 bases. Germline trimming cut 8 bases from V and 2 bases from J; bases unmatched to any gene: 7. Germline CDR1 and CDR2: MDHEN and SYDVKM. CDR3 length: 14 residues.